This entry is about one TCR beta chain. Its antigen is undetermined. This sample was taken from a study of blood T cells in healthy people across ages. General observations from the study: As naive T cell percentage varied, TCR beta diversity correlated strongly with it.

The CDR3 spans 15 residues. The trim removed 6 bases at V and 5 bases at J, leaving 6 bases unmatched. A second about 7 to 12 cycle PCR used barcoded and J-beta primers. A single record per CDR3 protein comes from TCRdb applying MiXCR to the 5' RACE reads. The sample has 700,000 to 950,000 distinct CDR3 sequences; roughly two fifths are singletons. The J gene is TRBJ2-5, the V gene TRBV12-3 or TRBV12-4; TRBD2 matches 13 bases. Input material: blood. The clonotype was recovered from a woman aged 60 to 75 in good health. The CDR3 coding sequence is TGTGCCAGCAGCCGGACTAGCGGGAGTGCCGAGACCCAGTACTTC. This gives the protein CASSRTSGSAETQYF.